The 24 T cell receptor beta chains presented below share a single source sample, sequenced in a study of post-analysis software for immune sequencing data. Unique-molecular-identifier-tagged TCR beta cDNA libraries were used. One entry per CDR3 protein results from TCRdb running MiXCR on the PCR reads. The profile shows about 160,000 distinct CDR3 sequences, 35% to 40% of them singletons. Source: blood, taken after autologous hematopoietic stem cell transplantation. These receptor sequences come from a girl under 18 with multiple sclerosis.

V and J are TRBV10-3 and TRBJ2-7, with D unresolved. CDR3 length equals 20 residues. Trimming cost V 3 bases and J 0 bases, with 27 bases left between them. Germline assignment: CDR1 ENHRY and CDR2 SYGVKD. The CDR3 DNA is TGTGCCATCAGTGACCTCCCGGGCGCAGGTCAAATAACCCGCTCCTACGAGCAGTACTTC. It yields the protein CAISDLPGAGQITRSYEQYF.

The CDR3 nucleotides read TGCAGCGTTGAGACAGGGCGGGACGAGCAGTACTTC. This translates into CSVETGRDEQYF. V and J are TRBV29-1 and TRBJ2-7; TRBD1 agrees at 7 bases. The CDR3 length is 12 residues. CDR1 is SQVTM, CDR2 ANQGSEA, per germline. V lost 3 bases and J lost 5; bases outside the gene matches: 4.

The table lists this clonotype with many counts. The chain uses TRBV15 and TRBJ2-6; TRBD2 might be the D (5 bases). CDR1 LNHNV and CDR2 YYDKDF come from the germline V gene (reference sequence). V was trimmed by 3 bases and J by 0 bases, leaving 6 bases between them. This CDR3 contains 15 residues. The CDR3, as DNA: TGTGCCACCAGCAGTCGGGGCTCTGGGGCCAACGTCCTGACTTTC. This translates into CATSSRGSGANVLTF.

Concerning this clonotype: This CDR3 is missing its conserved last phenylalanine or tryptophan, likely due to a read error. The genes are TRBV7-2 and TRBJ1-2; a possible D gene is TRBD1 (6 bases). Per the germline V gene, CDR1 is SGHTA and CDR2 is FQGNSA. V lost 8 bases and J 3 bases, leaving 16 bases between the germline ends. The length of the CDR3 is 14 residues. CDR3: CASARSGADYGYTL. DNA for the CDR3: TGTGCCAGCGCCCGGTCGGGGGCGGACTATGGCTACACCCTC.

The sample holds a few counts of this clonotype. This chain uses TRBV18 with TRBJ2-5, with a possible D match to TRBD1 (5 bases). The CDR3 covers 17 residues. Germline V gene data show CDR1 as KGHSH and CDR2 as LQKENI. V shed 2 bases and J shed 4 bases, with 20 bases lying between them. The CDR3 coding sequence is TGTGCCAGCTCACCAACTCATAAAGGGGCGCTTGGAGAGACCCAGTACTTC. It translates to CASSPTHKGALGETQYF.

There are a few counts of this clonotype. The CDR3 is CSAEQGVVGQPQHF. The CDR3 DNA reads TGCAGTGCGGAACAGGGGGTGGTTGGTCAGCCCCAGCATTTT. The chain links TRBV20-1 to TRBJ1-5, with 8 bases that match TRBD1. J gave up 6 bases and V 6 bases, and 10 bases lay outside the gene matches. Germline CDR1 and CDR2: DFQATT and SNEGSKA (reference sequence). The length of the CDR3 is 14 residues.

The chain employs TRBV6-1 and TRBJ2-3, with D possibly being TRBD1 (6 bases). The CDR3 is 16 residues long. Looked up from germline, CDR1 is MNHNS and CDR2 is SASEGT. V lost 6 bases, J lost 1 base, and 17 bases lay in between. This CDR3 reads CASRETTGYGTDTQYF. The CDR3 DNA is TGTGCCAGCAGAGAAACTACAGGGTACGGCACAGATACGCAGTATTTT.

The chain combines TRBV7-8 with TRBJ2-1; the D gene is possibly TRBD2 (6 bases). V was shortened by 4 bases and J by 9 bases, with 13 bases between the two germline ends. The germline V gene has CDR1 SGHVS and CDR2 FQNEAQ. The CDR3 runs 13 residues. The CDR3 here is CASSSKWRVEQFF. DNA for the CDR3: TGTGCCAGCAGCTCGAAGTGGAGGGTTGAGCAGTTCTTC.

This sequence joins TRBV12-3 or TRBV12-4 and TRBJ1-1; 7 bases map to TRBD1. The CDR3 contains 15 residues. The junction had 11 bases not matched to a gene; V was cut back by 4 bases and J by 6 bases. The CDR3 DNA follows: TGTGCCAGCAGTTCGATCGACCCGAGGGGGCCTGAAGCTTTCTTT. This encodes CASSSIDPRGPEAFF.

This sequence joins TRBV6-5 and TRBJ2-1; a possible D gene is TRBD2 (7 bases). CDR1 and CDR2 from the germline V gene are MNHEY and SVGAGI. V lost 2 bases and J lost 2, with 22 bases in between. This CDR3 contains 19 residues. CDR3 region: CASSYGDFMGGATYNEQFF. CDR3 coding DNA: TGTGCCAGCAGTTACGGGGATTTTATGGGGGGGGCAACCTACAATGAGCAGTTCTTC.

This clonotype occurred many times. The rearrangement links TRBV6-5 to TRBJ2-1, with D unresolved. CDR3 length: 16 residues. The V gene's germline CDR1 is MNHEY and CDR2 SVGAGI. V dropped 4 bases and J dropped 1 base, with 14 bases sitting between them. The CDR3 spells CASSSRWSVSYNEQFF. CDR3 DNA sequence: TGTGCCAGCAGTTCCCGGTGGTCAGTATCCTACAATGAGCAGTTCTTC.

The CDR3 coding sequence is TGTGCCAGCAGCTTAAGGGACATGACTGAAGCTTTCTTT. The encoded protein is CASSLRDMTEAFF. This chain joins TRBV7-3 and TRBJ1-1; possible D gene TRBD1, 6 bases. Germline CDR1 reads SGHTA; CDR2 reads FQGTGA. Trimming shortened V by 1 base and J by 5 bases, and 8 bases separated the two germline ends. The CDR3 length is 13 residues.

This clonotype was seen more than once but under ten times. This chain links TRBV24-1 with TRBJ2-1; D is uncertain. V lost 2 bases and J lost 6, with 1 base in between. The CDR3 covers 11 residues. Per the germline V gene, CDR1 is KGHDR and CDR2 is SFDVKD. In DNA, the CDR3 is TGTGCCACCAGTGATTCCAATGAGCAGTTCTTC. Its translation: CATSDSNEQFF.

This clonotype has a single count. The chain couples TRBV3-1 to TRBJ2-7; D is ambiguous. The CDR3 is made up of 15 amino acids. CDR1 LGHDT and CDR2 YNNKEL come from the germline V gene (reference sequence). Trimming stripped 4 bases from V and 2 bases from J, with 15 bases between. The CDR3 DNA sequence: TGTGCCAGCAGCCCCACAGCCATGGAGCCCTACGAGCAGTACTTC. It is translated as CASSPTAMEPYEQYF.

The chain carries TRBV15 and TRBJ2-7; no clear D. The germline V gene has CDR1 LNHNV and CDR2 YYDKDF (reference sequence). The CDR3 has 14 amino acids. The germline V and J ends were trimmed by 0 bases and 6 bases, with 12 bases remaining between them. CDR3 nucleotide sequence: TGTGCCACCAGCAGAGAGGATAGCTCTGTCGAGCAGTACTTC. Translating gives CATSREDSSVEQYF.

As DNA, the CDR3 is TGTGCCACCAGCAGAGCCCAATACGAGTCGGGAGGTTCGACCGGGGAGCTGTTTTTT. Encoded protein: CATSRAQYESGGSTGELFF. The rearrangement joins TRBV15 to TRBJ2-2, with 7 nucleotides matching TRBD2. This CDR3 has 19 amino acids. Germline V gene data show CDR1 as LNHNV and CDR2 as YYDKDF (reference sequence). Trimming removed 1 base from V and 5 bases from J; junction bases left unmatched: 16.

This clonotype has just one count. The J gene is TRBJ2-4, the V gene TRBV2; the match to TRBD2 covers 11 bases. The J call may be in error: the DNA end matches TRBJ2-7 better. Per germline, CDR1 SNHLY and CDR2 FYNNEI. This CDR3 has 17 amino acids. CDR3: CASSPLLFGLAGGEQYF. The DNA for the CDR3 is TGTGCCAGCAGTCCCCTCCTCTTCGGACTAGCGGGCGGCGAGCAGTACTTC.

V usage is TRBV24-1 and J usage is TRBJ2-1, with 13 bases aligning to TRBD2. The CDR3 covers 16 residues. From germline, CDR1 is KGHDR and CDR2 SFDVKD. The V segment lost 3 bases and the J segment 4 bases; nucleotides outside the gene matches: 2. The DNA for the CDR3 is TGTGCCACCAGTGATCCGGGACTAGCGGGATACAATGAGCAGTTCTTC. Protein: CATSDPGLAGYNEQFF.

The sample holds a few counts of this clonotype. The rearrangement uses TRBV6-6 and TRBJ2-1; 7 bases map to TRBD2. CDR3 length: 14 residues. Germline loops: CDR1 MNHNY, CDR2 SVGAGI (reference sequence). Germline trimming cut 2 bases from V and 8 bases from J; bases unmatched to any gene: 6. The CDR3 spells CASSYAASGDEQFF. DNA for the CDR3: TGTGCCAGCAGTTACGCCGCTAGCGGCGATGAGCAGTTCTTC.

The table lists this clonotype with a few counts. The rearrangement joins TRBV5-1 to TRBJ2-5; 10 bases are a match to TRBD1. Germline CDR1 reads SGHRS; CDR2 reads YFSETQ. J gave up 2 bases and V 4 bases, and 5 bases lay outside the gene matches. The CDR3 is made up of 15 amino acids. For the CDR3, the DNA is TGCGCCAGCAGCCTAAGGACAGGGGGGCAAGAGACCCAGTACTTC. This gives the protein CASSLRTGGQETQYF. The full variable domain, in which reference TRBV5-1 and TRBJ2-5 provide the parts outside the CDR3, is KAGVTQTPRYLIKTRGQQVTLSCSPISGHRSVSWYQQTPGQGLQFLFEYFSETQRNKGNFPGRFSGRQFSNSRSEMNVSTLELGDSALYLCASSLRTGGQETQYFGPGTRLLVL.

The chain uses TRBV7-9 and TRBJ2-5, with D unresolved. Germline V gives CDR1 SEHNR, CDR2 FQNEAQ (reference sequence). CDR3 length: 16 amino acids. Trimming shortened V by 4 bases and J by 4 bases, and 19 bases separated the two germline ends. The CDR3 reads CASSWAPGPSLETQYF. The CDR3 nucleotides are TGTGCCAGCAGCTGGGCCCCGGGCCCCTCCTTAGAGACCCAGTACTTC.

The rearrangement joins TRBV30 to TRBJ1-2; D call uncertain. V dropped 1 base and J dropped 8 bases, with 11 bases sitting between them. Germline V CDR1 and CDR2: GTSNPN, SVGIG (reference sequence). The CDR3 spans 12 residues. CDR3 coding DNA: TGTGCCTGGAGTGCCCCTTCCATCGGCTACACCTTC. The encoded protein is CAWSAPSIGYTF.

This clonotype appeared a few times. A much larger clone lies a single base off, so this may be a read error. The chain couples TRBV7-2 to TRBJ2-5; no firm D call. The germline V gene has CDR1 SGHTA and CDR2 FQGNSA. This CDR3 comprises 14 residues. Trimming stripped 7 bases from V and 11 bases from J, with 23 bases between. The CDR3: CASTSAAGSYGQYF. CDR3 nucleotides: TGTGCCAGCACCTCGGCGGCAGGTAGCTACGGGCAGTACTTC.

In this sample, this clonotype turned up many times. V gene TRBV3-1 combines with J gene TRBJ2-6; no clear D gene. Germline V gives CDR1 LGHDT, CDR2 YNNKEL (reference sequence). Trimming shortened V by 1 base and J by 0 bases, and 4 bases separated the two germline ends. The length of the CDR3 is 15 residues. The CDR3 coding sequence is TGTGCCAGCAGCCAAGGGACCTCTGGGGCCAACGTCCTGACTTTC. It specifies CASSQGTSGANVLTF.